The 21 T cell receptor beta chains listed next were all sequenced from one sample in a study of T cell repertoires in cytomegalovirus infection. Using its own MiXCR run on the reads, TCRdb lists one record per CDR3 protein. The top ten clones hold around 12% of a sample with about 830,000 distinct CDR3 sequences, over 25% of them seen once. The antigens for these receptors are not known. The sample in question was cultured CD8+ T cells from PBMCs, obtained from culture after CMV antigen stimulation. These receptors were collected from a human donor in good health (CMV status not recorded). Some clones in this sample may be carry-over from other donors' samples.

This clonotype was observed many times. The chain combines TRBV7-2 with TRBJ2-7, with 9 bases identical to TRBD1. In germline, CDR1 is SGHTA, CDR2 FQGNSA. J lost 0 bases, V lost 4 bases, and 4 bases had no gene match. The CDR3 is 15 amino acids. The CDR3 sequence is CASSWGTGLSYEQYF. In DNA, the CDR3 is TGTGCCAGCAGCTGGGGGACAGGGCTCTCCTACGAGCAGTACTTC.

There are a few counts of this clonotype. This chain uses TRBV7-2 with TRBJ2-1; D perhaps matches TRBD1 (6 bases). The CDR3 spans 14 residues. Germline V gene sequence: CDR1 SGHTA, CDR2 FQGNSA. Trimming stripped 6 bases from V and 5 bases from J, with 14 bases between. The DNA for the CDR3 is TGTGCCAGCAGTTTTACAGGGTGGCACAATGAGCAGTTCTTC. This sequence encodes CASSFTGWHNEQFF.

The chain has TRBV5-5 and TRBJ1-6, with a weak D call TRBD1 (5 bases). Germline V gene data show CDR1 as SGHKS and CDR2 as YYEKEE (reference sequence). The CDR3 length is 14 residues. V lost 5 bases and J 4 bases, leaving 10 bases between the germline ends. The CDR3 DNA reads as TGTGCCAGCAGGGGCGACAGATATAATTCACCCCTCCACTTT. Translation: CASRGDRYNSPLHF.

The chain employs TRBV7-6 and TRBJ1-2, with 7 bases matching TRBD1. The CDR3 length is 15 residues. V gave up 4 bases and J gave up 8 bases; unmatched junction bases: 13. Germline CDR1 is SGHVS and CDR2 is FNYEAQ. The CDR3 region is CASSSVDRTNGGYTF. For the CDR3, the DNA is TGTGCCAGCAGCTCCGTGGACAGGACGAATGGGGGCTACACCTTC.

The table lists this clonotype with many counts. The chain joins TRBV7-2 to TRBJ1-5; no firm D call. Trimming took 1 base from V and 1 from J, leaving 8 bases between them. CDR1 is SGHTA, CDR2 FQGNSA, per germline. The CDR3 is 15 residues long. CDR3 sequence: CASSLDGPSNQPQHF. As DNA, the CDR3 is TGTGCCAGCAGCTTAGACGGACCAAGCAATCAGCCCCAGCATTTT.

The J gene is TRBJ2-1, the V gene TRBV4-3, with D hard to call. Per the germline V gene, CDR1 is LGHNA and CDR2 is YSLEER. V was trimmed by 1 base and J by 7 bases, leaving 14 bases between them. CDR3 length equals 15 residues. The CDR3 protein is CASSQVHRVGNEQFF. The CDR3 nucleotides are TGCGCCAGCAGCCAAGTTCACCGGGTTGGGAATGAGCAGTTCTTC.

The chain recombines TRBV20-1 with TRBJ2-7, with 10 positions matching TRBD1. CDR3 length equals 15 residues. From germline, CDR1 is DFQATT and CDR2 SNEGSKA (reference sequence). J was trimmed by 7 bases and V by 3 bases; bases with no gene match: 12. This CDR3 reads CSARGGQGLFGEQYF. CDR3 sequence (DNA): TGCAGTGCTAGGGGGGGACAGGGGCTCTTCGGGGAGCAGTACTTC.

This rearrangement joins TRBV7-9 to TRBJ2-3; the match to TRBD2 covers 10 bases. V lost 5 bases to trimming and J lost 0 bases; unmatched junction nucleotides: 14. CDR3 length: 19 residues. Germline V CDR1 and CDR2: SEHNR, FQNEAQ (reference sequence). The CDR3: CASSPGVPSGGLSTDTQYF. DNA of the CDR3: TGTGCCAGCAGCCCAGGGGTGCCTAGCGGGGGCCTTAGCACAGATACGCAGTATTTT. The variable domain in full, completed from reference TRBV7-9 and TRBJ2-3, reads DTGVSQNPRHKITKRGQNVTFRCDPISEHNRLYWYRQTLGQGPEFLTYFQNEAQLEKSRLLSDRFSAERPKGSFSTLEIQRTEQGDSAMYLCASSPGVPSGGLSTDTQYFGPGTRLTVL.

The J gene is TRBJ2-5, the V gene TRBV27; no definite D call. The V end was cut by 3 bases, the J end by 2 bases, with 10 bases between. This CDR3 is 14 amino acids long. Germline CDR1 reads MNHEY; CDR2 reads SMNVEV (reference sequence). This chain's CDR3 is CASSFAAFQETQYF. CDR3 in DNA: TGTGCCAGCAGTTTTGCAGCGTTTCAAGAGACCCAGTACTTC.

The chain uses TRBV10-3 and TRBJ2-2; a weak D match, TRBD1 (5 bases). Trimming removed 3 bases from V and 0 bases from J, with 8 bases in between. Germline CDR1 is ENHRY and CDR2 is SYGVKD. The CDR3 totals 15 residues. The CDR3 coding sequence is TGTGCCATCAGTGAACAGGCTACGAACACCGGGGAGCTGTTTTTT. Translation: CAISEQATNTGELFF.

V is TRBV13 and J is TRBJ2-5, with D tentatively TRBD2 (5 bases). Between the trimmed V and J ends, which lost 0 bases and 5 bases, there was a span of 13 bases. Germline loops: CDR1 PRHDT, CDR2 FYEKMQ (reference sequence). The CDR3 runs to 15 residues. The chain's CDR3 is CASSLGVRSGETQYF. The CDR3 region has the DNA TGTGCCAGCAGCTTAGGCGTCAGGTCGGGGGAGACCCAGTACTTC.

This sequence joins TRBV29-1 and TRBJ2-2; unclear D gene. Trimming left V 0 bases short and J 4 bases short, with 3 bases between. Germline lookup yields CDR1 SQVTM and CDR2 ANQGSEA. The CDR3 is 12 residues long. The CDR3 loop is CSVEEGTGELFF. In DNA, the CDR3 is TGCAGCGTTGAAGAGGGCACCGGGGAGCTGTTTTTT.

This sequence joins TRBV10-3 and TRBJ2-7; 9 bases line up with TRBD1. CDR1 is ENHRY and CDR2 is SYGVKD in the germline V gene. CDR3 length: 15 residues. The J segment lost 2 bases and the V segment lost 4 bases, leaving 6 bases of the junction unmatched. The CDR3 sequence is CAISVRQGGAYEQYV. In DNA form, the CDR3 reads TGTGCCATCAGTGTAAGACAGGGGGGGGCCTACGAGCAGTACGTC.

This sequence joins TRBV6-5 and TRBJ1-1; D perhaps matches TRBD1 (5 bases). CDR1 is MNHEY, CDR2 SVGAGI, per germline. V was trimmed by 6 bases and J by 0 bases, leaving 14 bases between them. The CDR3 totals 15 residues. For the CDR3, the DNA is TGTGCCAGCAGCCCCAAGGGGTACCTGAACACTGAAGCTTTCTTT. Protein sequence: CASSPKGYLNTEAFF.

The chain has TRBV10-2 and TRBJ1-1; a weak D match, TRBD1 (5 bases). Trimming cost V 5 bases and J 4 bases, with 17 bases left between them. The germline V gene has CDR1 WSHSY and CDR2 SAAADI. This CDR3 is 15 amino acids long. The CDR3 DNA reads TGCGCCAGCAGTACATGGGGCAGGGTCACCACTGAAGCTTTCTTT. Protein: CASSTWGRVTTEAFF.

A few counts support this clonotype. The rearrangement links TRBV27 to TRBJ2-3, with D perhaps matching TRBD1 or TRBD2 (5 bases each). The CDR3 length is 15 residues. Trimming removed 0 bases at V and 6 bases at J, with 13 bases between. From germline, CDR1 is MNHEY and CDR2 SMNVEV (reference sequence). The CDR3 spells CASSLSGPLGDTQYF. CDR3 bases: TGTGCCAGCAGTTTATCGGGACCCCTGGGCGATACGCAGTATTTT.

The chain is built from TRBV6-6 and TRBJ2-5; possible D gene TRBD1, 6 bases. Germline V CDR1 and CDR2: MNHNY, SVGAGI (reference sequence). Trimming removed 7 bases at V and 4 bases at J, with 13 bases between. The CDR3 covers 13 residues. This CDR3 reads CASTLGGIETQYF. In DNA, the CDR3 is TGTGCCAGCACTCTTGGGGGCATAGAGACCCAGTACTTC.

This clonotype was picked up a small number of times. The rearrangement uses TRBV6-6 and TRBJ1-1, with D hard to call. This CDR3 contains 13 residues. In germline, CDR1 is MNHNY, CDR2 SVGAGI (reference sequence). V lost 3 bases to trimming and J lost 8 bases, with 13 bases between them. The CDR3 sequence: CASSYPKRQEAFF. Here the CDR3 DNA reads TGTGCCAGCAGTTATCCTAAGCGGCAGGAAGCTTTCTTT.

This chain joins TRBV28 and TRBJ2-1; TRBD1 or TRBD2 may be the D gene (5 bases each). V lost 6 bases, J lost 10 bases, and 13 bases lay in between. This CDR3 is 12 amino acids long. Germline lookup yields CDR1 MDHEN and CDR2 SYDVKM. CDR3 bases: TGTGCCAGCAGCTTTTACGGGGCCGAGCAGTTCTTC. This translates into CASSFYGAEQFF.

This clonotype was picked up a small number of times. This chain connects TRBV5-5 to TRBJ2-1; weak D call: TRBD1 (5 bases). The CDR3 totals 14 residues. CDR1 and CDR2 (germline): SGHKS, YYEKEE (reference sequence). V was cut by 4 bases and J by 7 bases, with 15 bases left in between. CDR3 protein: CASSAAARGNEQFF. The CDR3 DNA sequence: TGTGCCAGCAGCGCGGCCGCTAGGGGTAATGAGCAGTTCTTC.

The chain joins TRBV19 to TRBJ1-5; the D is unclear. Trimming cost V 0 bases and J 3 bases, with 9 bases left between them. CDR1 is LNHDA and CDR2 is SQIVND in the germline V gene (reference sequence). The CDR3 runs 15 residues. DNA for the CDR3: TGTGCCAGTAGTATAGATCAAGGGAACAATCAGCCCCAGCATTTT. Its translation is CASSIDQGNNQPQHF.